Reported below is one T cell receptor (beta chain). The entry originates in a study of cytomegalovirus exposure and HLA in healthy donors. 13 Jbeta primers and 60 Vbeta primers were used for the PCR. The repertoire was sequenced with immunoSEQ multiplex PCR; TCRdb's copy has only in-frame clones and lacks some. The repertoire holds about 160,000 clones, with 82% as singletons. The TCR comes from a girl aged 5 to 17 in good health and CMV-seropositive. Sample: PBMCs.

Written as DNA, the CDR3 is TGTGCCAGCAGTGAATCAGGGGCCGATGGCTACACCTTC. This codes for CASSESGADGYTF. The gene calls are TRBV2 and TRBJ1-2; possible D gene TRBD1, 6 bases. The CDR3 runs 13 residues. The germline CDR1 and CDR2 sequences are SNHLY and FYNNEI. Trimming removed 2 bases at V and 6 bases at J, with 10 bases between.